Each of the 27 T cell receptor beta chains below was sequenced from the same sample in a study of blood T cell repertoires in COVID-19. Profiled with immunoSEQ multiplex PCR; TCRdb holds only in-frame clones, not every one. The table includes about 170,000 clones, roughly 87% detected once. Sequencing was carried out using peripheral blood. The source is a woman aged 45-65 years with acute or convalescent COVID-19.

This chain joins TRBV6-2 or TRBV6-3 and TRBJ1-1; possibly TRBD1 for D (6 bases). CDR1 MNHEY and CDR2 SVGEGT come from the germline V gene. The CDR3 is 15 amino acids. The V end was cut by 2 bases, the J end by 7 bases, with 17 bases between. CDR3 loop: CASSYVGNDRSEAFF. The CDR3, as DNA: TGTGCCAGCAGTTACGTGGGGAACGACAGGAGTGAAGCTTTCTTT.

This sequence joins TRBV9 and TRBJ2-1, with TRBD2 identical over 8 bases. The CDR3 runs 16 residues. V was pared by 1 base and J by 4 bases, with 7 bases of the junction left unmatched. The germline gives CDR1 SGDLS, CDR2 YYNGEE. The DNA of the CDR3 is TGTGCCAGCAGCGTACAGGGTCTAGCGGGTTACAATGAGCAGTTCTTC. Protein product: CASSVQGLAGYNEQFF.

The J gene is TRBJ1-1, the V gene TRBV4-3; D gene ambiguous. From germline, CDR1 is LGHNA and CDR2 YSLEER. The CDR3 runs 14 residues. V lost 0 bases and J 8 bases, leaving 13 bases between the germline ends. As DNA, the CDR3 is TGCGCCAGCAGCCAAGAGTCCGACCGCAGGGAAGCTTTCTTT. Amino acid sequence: CASSQESDRREAFF.

The chain recombines TRBV19 with TRBJ2-7; TRBD1 agrees at 8 bases. With 5 bases clipped from V and 4 bases from J, the junction kept 7 bases outside the gene matches. The CDR3 consists of 14 residues. Germline CDR1 LNHDA, CDR2 SQIVND (reference sequence). The CDR3 DNA reads TGTGCCAGTAGTCCGGCAGGGGGCGAGTACGAGCAGTACTTC. It encodes CASSPAGGEYEQYF. Complete variable domain (other parts from reference TRBV19 and TRBJ2-7): DGGITQSPKYLFRKEGQNVTLSCEQNLNHDAMYWYRQDPGQGLRLIYYSQIVNDFQKGDIAEGYSVSREKKESFPLTVTSAQKNPTAFYLCASSPAGGEYEQYFGPGTRLTVT.

CDR3 DNA: TGTGCCAGCAGCTTAGACAGATATGGCTACACCTTC. Translating it yields CASSLDRYGYTF. The rearrangement uses TRBV11-2 and TRBJ1-2; D gene unclear. CDR3 length: 12 residues. CDR1 and CDR2 from the germline V gene are SGHAT and FQNNGV. Trimming shortened V by 0 bases and J by 5 bases, and 4 bases separated the two germline ends.

The chain combines TRBV7-8 with TRBJ1-2; 9 bases fit TRBD1. V trimming: 4 bases; J trimming: 8 bases; junction bases outside the gene matches: 5. This CDR3 has 13 amino acids. Germline V gives CDR1 SGHVS, CDR2 FQNEAQ. The DNA for the CDR3 is TGTGCCAGCAGCTCGAACAGGGGGCTCGGCTACACCTTC. Translating it yields CASSSNRGLGYTF.

The chain combines TRBV2 with TRBJ2-5; a possible D gene is TRBD1 (5 bases). The CDR3 covers 13 residues. Germline CDR1 is SNHLY and CDR2 is FYNNEI. Between the trimmed V and J ends, which lost 8 bases and 5 bases, there was a span of 15 bases. In nucleotides, the CDR3 is TGTGCCAGCGGGGCCACCGGACGGGAGACCCAGTACTTC. This sequence encodes CASGATGRETQYF.

This rearrangement joins TRBV24-1 to TRBJ2-1; the D gene is possibly TRBD1 (5 bases). The CDR3 sequence is 16 residues long. Per germline, CDR1 KGHDR and CDR2 SFDVKD. V shed 5 bases and J shed 4 bases, with 17 bases lying between them. CDR3 DNA sequence: TGTGCCACCAGTGGGACCTCGCGACAGATATACAATGAGCAGTTCTTC. Translating gives CATSGTSRQIYNEQFF.

This clone showed up just once. This rearrangement joins TRBV9 to TRBJ1-1, with a possible D match to TRBD1 (5 bases). The CDR3 is made up of 15 amino acids. CDR1 SGDLS and CDR2 YYNGEE come from the germline V gene. Trimming removed 2 bases from V and 4 bases from J, with 15 bases in between. CDR3 amino acids: CASSVGQSGGTEAFF. Here the CDR3 DNA reads TGTGCCAGCAGCGTGGGCCAGAGCGGGGGCACTGAAGCTTTCTTT.

The V gene is TRBV6-2 or TRBV6-3, the J gene TRBJ1-2, with 7 bases lining up with TRBD1. The germline CDR1 and CDR2 sequences are MNHEY and SVGEGT. This CDR3 is built from 13 residues. J lost 8 bases, V lost 2 bases, and 5 bases had no gene match. This CDR3 reads CASSYGTASGYTF. CDR3 bases: TGTGCCAGCAGTTACGGGACAGCAAGCGGCTACACCTTC.

The chain has TRBV11-3 and TRBJ1-2, with TRBD1 identical over 7 bases. There are 15 residues in the CDR3. V shed 5 bases and J 7 bases; nucleotides not matched to a gene: 13. Germline assignment: CDR1 SGHNT and CDR2 YENEEA. The CDR3: CASSPHGGGEGGYTF. The CDR3 nucleotides read TGTGCCAGCAGCCCCCACGGAGGGGGCGAAGGTGGCTACACCTTC.

The gene calls are TRBV5-6 and TRBJ1-6, with unresolved D. The CDR3 totals 14 residues. Trimming pared 4 bases from V and 4 bases from J, leaving 9 bases between. Looked up from germline, CDR1 is SGHDT and CDR2 is YYEEEE. CDR3: CASSTREYNSPLHF. The CDR3 bases are TGTGCCAGCAGCACCCGGGAGTATAATTCACCCCTCCACTTT.

The table lists this clone with a few counts. The chain carries TRBV2 and TRBJ1-1; 7 nucleotides line up with TRBD1. Germline V gives CDR1 SNHLY, CDR2 FYNNEI. The CDR3 covers 13 residues. Trimming cost V 4 bases and J 5 bases; bases outside gene matches: 4. CDR3 residues: CASSGQTGTEAFF. In nucleotides, the CDR3 is TGTGCCAGCAGTGGACAGACAGGGACTGAAGCTTTCTTT.

The count of this clone is one. The chain has TRBV27 and TRBJ2-1; 7 bases are shared with TRBD2. This CDR3 has 16 amino acids. Germline V CDR1 and CDR2: MNHEY, SMNVEV (reference sequence). V was clipped by 7 bases and J by 2 bases; unmatched bases: 11. Here the CDR3 reads CASTLGGRSPYNEQFF. The DNA for the CDR3 is TGTGCCAGCACCCTGGGAGGGAGGTCTCCCTACAATGAGCAGTTCTTC.

The sample holds many counts of this clone. V usage is TRBV19 and J usage is TRBJ2-2; D gene ambiguous. The CDR3 totals 14 residues. Germline CDR1 is LNHDA and CDR2 is SQIVND (reference sequence). V shed 3 bases and J shed 0 bases, with 5 bases lying between them. DNA of the CDR3: TGTGCCAGTAGTATCAACACGAACACCGGGGAGCTGTTTTTT. Amino acids: CASSINTNTGELFF.

In its sample, this clone was seen a few times. The chain recombines TRBV4-3 with TRBJ2-7; D remains unclear. Per germline, CDR1 LGHNA and CDR2 YSLEER. V was pared by 3 bases and J by 0 bases, with 6 bases between. This CDR3 region has 13 residues. The CDR3 DNA is TGCGCCAGCAGCCACAGTACCTCCTACGAGCAGTACTTC. This gives the protein CASSHSTSYEQYF.

This chain links TRBV29-1 with TRBJ2-2; TRBD2 might be the D (5 bases). Germline V CDR1 and CDR2: SQVTM, ANQGSEA. Trimming cost V 5 bases and J 2 bases, with 12 bases left between them. This CDR3 has 14 amino acids. The CDR3 DNA reads TGCAGCGTTTCCGGGATCCTCAACACCGGGGAGCTGTTTTTT. Translated: CSVSGILNTGELFF.

This clone showed up just once. This chain links TRBV3-1 (or the pseudogene TRBV3-2) with TRBJ2-1, with D possibly being TRBD2 (5 bases). Trimming stripped 6 bases from V and 0 bases from J, with 9 bases between. The CDR3 covers 14 residues. Germline CDR1 is LGHDT and CDR2 is YNNKEL (reference sequence). The CDR3 region is CASRSDYSYNEQFF. The CDR3, as DNA: TGTGCCAGCAGATCAGACTACTCCTACAATGAGCAGTTCTTC.

The rearrangement links TRBV24-1 to TRBJ1-1; possible D gene TRBD1, 6 bases. With 7 bases removed from V and 0 bases from J, the gap between germline ends came to 20 bases. CDR3 length equals 17 residues. Germline V CDR1 and CDR2: KGHDR, SFDVKD. Written as DNA, the CDR3 is TGTGCCACCAGCCCAAGCCCGGGACACACCTTGAACACTGAAGCTTTCTTT. The encoded protein is CATSPSPGHTLNTEAFF.

The chain links TRBV11-2 to TRBJ1-4, with 7 bases that match TRBD1. Germline-derived CDR1 and CDR2 are SGHAT and FQNNGV. V lost 5 bases, J lost 5 bases, and 8 bases stayed unmatched. This CDR3 is built from 15 residues. CDR3 loop: CASSPGGTENEKLFF. Written as DNA, the CDR3 is TGTGCCAGCAGCCCAGGCGGGACAGAGAATGAAAAACTGTTTTTT.

The rearrangement joins TRBV5-4 to TRBJ2-3; a weak D match, TRBD2 (6 bases). CDR3 length equals 16 residues. Per the germline V gene, CDR1 is SGHNT and CDR2 is YYREEE (reference sequence). Trimming took off 6 bases at V and 4 bases at J, with 21 bases between the two ends. CDR3 sequence: CASTPKAGTVSDTQYF. For the CDR3, the DNA is TGTGCCAGCACCCCGAAGGCGGGGACGGTCTCAGATACGCAGTATTTT. The full variable domain, rest sourced from reference TRBV5-4 and TRBJ2-3, is ETGVTQSPTHLIKTRGQQVTLRCSSQSGHNTVSWYQQALGQGPQFIFQYYREEENGRGNFPPRFSGLQFPNYSSELNVNALELDDSALYLCASTPKAGTVSDTQYFGPGTRLTVL.

This clone was recorded once. The chain carries TRBV19 and TRBJ1-5; TRBD1 might be the D (5 bases). The CDR3 contains 13 residues. In germline, CDR1 is LNHDA, CDR2 SQIVND (reference sequence). V lost 7 bases to trimming and J lost 6 bases, with 13 bases between them. The CDR3: CASTKDTAQPQHF. The CDR3 nucleotides are TGTGCCAGTACTAAGGACACAGCTCAGCCCCAGCATTTT.

The CDR3 nucleotides read TGTGCCAGCAGTCGAACTAGCGGCAGCCCCTACGAGCAGTACTTC. Protein sequence: CASSRTSGSPYEQYF. The chain uses TRBV28 and TRBJ2-7, with TRBD2 matching 8 bases. Germline V CDR1 and CDR2: MDHEN, SYDVKM. V lost 5 bases and J lost 2; bases outside the gene matches: 8. This CDR3 spans 15 amino acids.

This clone was detected only once. This chain links TRBV21-1 with TRBJ2-7; TRBD2 reflects the table's D call only, with no check against the DNA. TRBV21-1 is a recognized pseudogene. CDR3 size: 12 residues. The CDR3 coding sequence is TGTGCCAGCAGCAAAGCGTTCGACGAGCAGTACTTC. Translated, it gives CASSKAFDEQYF.

This chain uses TRBV18 with TRBJ2-5; TRBD1 is a possible D gene (6 bases). Germline V CDR1 and CDR2: KGHSH, LQKENI. Trimming removed 3 bases at V and 2 bases at J, with 13 bases between. This CDR3 contains 15 residues. The CDR3, as DNA: TGTGCCAGCTCACCCGTACAGGGCCCACAAGAGACCCAGTACTTC. It yields the protein CASSPVQGPQETQYF.

The chain recombines TRBV7-9 with TRBJ2-3; D gene ambiguous. Trimming removed 7 bases at V and 6 bases at J, with 8 bases between. The CDR3 is made up of 11 amino acids. Looked up from germline, CDR1 is SEHNR and CDR2 is FQNEAQ (reference sequence). DNA for the CDR3: TGTGCCAGCACCAATGCGGATACGCAGTATTTT. Its translation is CASTNADTQYF.

This rearrangement joins TRBV19 to TRBJ1-1, with 7 positions matching TRBD1. The CDR3 totals 15 residues. V dropped 5 bases and J dropped 1; count of bases not matched to a gene: 7. The V gene's germline CDR1 is LNHDA and CDR2 SQIVND (reference sequence). CDR3 amino acids: CASSPLRQGNTEAFF. The DNA for the CDR3 is TGTGCCAGTAGTCCCCTTCGACAGGGGAACACTGAAGCTTTCTTT.